This passage covers 3 T cell receptor beta chains from one sample sequenced in a study of T cell responses to AZD1222 COVID-19 vaccine. Assay: immunoSEQ multiplex PCR; the TCRdb copy retains only in-frame clones and omits some. The data hold about 62,000 clones, with around 90% observed a single time. Sequencing used peripheral blood, obtained on day 0 of AZD1222 vaccination. The receptors were sampled from an adult in good health.

The V gene is TRBV7-3, the J gene TRBJ2-3; D is ambiguous. The CDR3 is 13 residues long. V dropped 4 bases and J dropped 6 bases, with 11 bases sitting between them. CDR1 is SGHTA, CDR2 FQGTGA, per germline. The CDR3 reads CASSSKPWDTQYF. For the CDR3, the DNA is TGTGCCAGCAGCTCCAAGCCCTGGGATACGCAGTATTTT.

This chain uses TRBV6-5 with TRBJ1-6; no clear D gene. V lost 6 bases to trimming and J lost 4 bases, with 7 bases between them. CDR1 MNHEY and CDR2 SVGAGI come from the germline V gene. This CDR3 has 13 residues. CDR3 DNA: TGTGCCAGCAGCCCGGGATATAATTCACCCCTCCACTTT. This codes for CASSPGYNSPLHF.

The chain uses TRBV29-1 and TRBJ1-2; 8 positions match TRBD1. Germline CDR1 reads SQVTM; CDR2 reads ANQGSEA. The CDR3 runs to 14 residues. Germline trimming cut 5 bases from V and 3 bases from J; bases unmatched to any gene: 8. Here the CDR3 reads CSVISPGGDYGYTF. The CDR3 region has the DNA TGCAGCGTTATATCCCCAGGGGGCGACTATGGCTACACCTTC. Filled out from reference TRBV29-1 and TRBJ1-2, the complete variable domain reads SAVISQKPSRDICQRGTSLTIQCQVDSQVTMMFWYRQQPGQSLTLIATANQGSEATYESGFVIDKFPISRPNLTFSTLTVSNMSPEDSSIYLCSVISPGGDYGYTFGSGTRLTVV.